This T cell receptor beta chain is from a study of blood T cell repertoires in COVID-19 (TCRdb year 2020). Regarding the research as a whole: Samples from collaborators originated in the United States, Italy and Spain and spanned both the acute and convalescent phases of COVID-19. The prospective study material was composed of cDNA or gDNA derived from T cells, B-cell-depleted T cells, or PBMCs. The dataset comprised deeply sampled blood TCRbeta repertoires from subjects exposed to, actively infected with, or recovered from COVID-19. The repertoires were released in a freely available public database meant as a resource for research on the immune response to SARS-CoV-2. The samples were drawn from two sources: the first 160 participants of the ongoing ImmuneRACE study, and over 1,000 subjects contributed by 6 global collaborators. Sample metadata almost always included a de-identified subject ID, COVID-19 status, age in years and sex. Where HLA class I and class II types were available, the types were taken from metadata supplied by the sample provider, not from assay-based typing. Points the paper makes about the study in general: How much clinical and demographic metadata was included differed by source and by participant, and the metadata was provided uncurated.

TCRbeta CDR3 regions were amplified from genomic DNA by means of the immunoSEQ Assay, a bias-controlled multiplex PCR. As for the authors' bioinformatics: Within the assay, amplification of reference gene primers was used to estimate how many nucleated cells each sample contained. To quantify the absolute abundance of each unique TCRbeta CDR3 rearrangement, sequence reads were collapsed and filtered. For each sample, productive Simpson clonality was calculated as the square root of Simpson's diversity index over productive rearrangements. Drawn from immuneACCESS, this table holds only the in-frame rearrangements with V and J called that TCRdb kept. Clones are partly lost; checked studies trace under half to an unresolved V gene and leave the rest unexplained. D and trimming come from the DNA, and the V and J calls and clone size come from that table. In all, the sample holds about 210,000 clones, and around 80% of those were seen once. 7% to 10% of the sample lies in the top ten.

Counted from cysteine to phenylalanine, this CDR3 has 16 amino acids. The only DNA kept is the CDR3, 48 bases in frame from the first base. Trimming leaves V shorter by 2 bases and J shorter by 5 bases, with the junction holding 6 bases beyond the gene matches. In the germline V gene, CDR1 corresponds to KGHDR and CDR2 to SFDVKD. A word on this clone: What antigen it recognizes has not been identified. Nothing much larger sits one base from this clone, and base qualities are not available. Other DNA sequences in the same sample also yield this CDR3.

The collaborating institutions used their own protocols to collect whole blood in K2EDTA tubes. Collaborator samples were shipped for TCRbeta analysis as frozen whole blood, isolated PBMCs, or DNA extracted from either sample type. The sequence was collected from a woman between 50 and 59 years old with acute or convalescent COVID-19. The sequenced sample consisted of peripheral blood. The receptor chain draws on TRBV24-1 and TRBJ2-1; TRBD1 aligns with 9 central bases. The nucleotides are TGTGCCACCAGTGATTCTAGGGGACAGGGTAACAATGAGCAGTTCTTC. It translates to CATSDSRGQGNNEQFF.